This is a list of T cell receptor beta chains from one sample in a study of shared clonotypes between healthy human individuals. The repertoire was sequenced with immunoSEQ multiplex PCR; TCRdb's copy has only in-frame clones and lacks some. The sample yields about 510,000 clones, approximately 95% seen once. Material for sequencing was naive CD4+ T cells sorted from blood. The receptor source for this set is a woman aged 30 to 39 in good health. CDR3s include the opening cysteine and the closing phenylalanine or tryptophan. A D gene is named only where the DNA matches it firmly. Clone sizes are given selectively: once, few, many, or a class where the clone is expanded.

14 | TRBJ2-5 | TRBD1 | - | TRBV27 | TGTGCCAGCAGTTTACAGGGGGCCCGTGAGACCCAGTACTTC | CASSLQGARETQYF
14 | TRBJ2-3 | TRBD2 | - | TRBV29-1 | TGCAGCGTAGGGACTAGCGGGAGCACAGATACGCAGTATTTT | CSVGTSGSTDTQYF
12 | TRBJ2-7 | - | - | TRBV6-6 | TGTGCCAGCAGTCCCCGGGCAGACGAGCAGTACTTC | CASSPRADEQYF
14 | TRBJ2-1 | - | - | TRBV5-8 | TGTGCCAGCAGCCCCGACAGGCAATACAATGAGCAGTTCTTC | CASSPDRQYNEQFF
14 | TRBJ1-1 | - | - | TRBV6-1 | TGTGCCAGCAGTCAAAACAGGTGGAACACTGAAGCTTTCTTT | CASSQNRWNTEAFF
17 | TRBJ2-7 | - | - | TRBV6-1 | TGTGCCAGCAGTGAAGTTGCGGGGCACCCGACAAATTACGAGCAGTACTTC | CASSEVAGHPTNYEQYF
18 | TRBJ2-7 | TRBD1 | - | TRBV25-1 | TGTGCCAGCATTTCGGGGCATTCGGGACAGGCGTTTGTGGACGAGCAGTACTTC | CASISGHSGQAFVDEQYF
13 | TRBJ2-3 | - | - | TRBV4-2 | TGTGCCAGCAGCCACTTAACCACAGATACGCAGTATTTT | CASSHLTTDTQYF
11 | TRBJ2-7 | - | - | TRBV28 | TGTGCCAGCAGTATCCGGTGGGAGCAGTACTTC | CASSIRWEQYF
13 | TRBJ2-5 | - | - | TRBV7-3 | TGTGCCAGCAGCTTACAGGGGAGAGAGACCCAGTACTTC | CASSLQGRETQYF
15 | TRBJ1-2 | - | - | TRBV28 | TGTGCCAGCAGTTTAGGGGGCGAACCTAACTATGGCTACACCTTC | CASSLGGEPNYGYTF
15 | TRBJ1-2 | - | once | TRBV28 | TGTGCCAGCATTGAGCAGGGATCGGCTAACTATGGCTACACCTTC | CASIEQGSANYGYTF
16 | TRBJ2-1 | - | - | TRBV18 | TGTGCCAGCTCACCACCGACGGGAGTAGGGGGGAATGAGCAGTTCTTC | CASSPPTGVGGNEQFF
18 | TRBJ2-2 | TRBD2 | - | TRBV19 | TGTGCCAGTAGTATAGGTTCTAGCGGGGGATTCCGCACCGGGGAGCTGTTTTTT | CASSIGSSGGFRTGELFF
15 | TRBJ1-5 | - | - | TRBV4-2 | TGTGCCAGCAGCTCCGGGACCCGTAACAATCAGCCCCAGCATTTT | CASSSGTRNNQPQHF
11 | TRBJ2-3 | - | - | TRBV18 | TGTGCCAGCTCACCTGCAGATACGCAGTATTTT | CASSPADTQYF
14 | TRBJ2-5 | - | - | TRBV5-1 | TGCGCCAGCAGCCTGGTTGAGGGGAAAGAGACCCAGTACTTC | CASSLVEGKETQYF
19 | TRBJ1-3 | - | - | TRBV5-1 | TGCGCCAGCAGCTTGAAAGGGGACATATGGGGGGCTTCTGGAAACACCATATATTTT | CASSLKGDIWGASGNTIYF
14 | TRBJ1-3 | - | - | TRBV25-1 | TGTGCCAGCAGATCCTGGTCAGAAGGAAACACCATATATTTT | CASRSWSEGNTIYF
10 | TRBJ2-5 | - | - | TRBV20-1 | TGCCAGGAGGGGTGGGGGACCCAGTACTTC | CQEGWGTQYF
14 | TRBJ1-6 | - | once | TRBV5-1 | TGCGCCAGCAGCTCCGACGCAAATAATTCACCCCTCCACTTT | CASSSDANNSPLHF
14 | TRBJ2-7 | TRBD1 | - | TRBV28 | TGTGCCAGCAATAGAGGGACAGTGCCCTACGAGCAGTACTTC | CASNRGTVPYEQYF
17 | TRBJ2-7 | TRBD2 | - | TRBV18 | TGTGCCAGCTCAGACCGGACTAGCGGGAGGAAGGGTTACGAGCAGTACTTC | CASSDRTSGRKGYEQYF
14 | TRBJ1-4 | - | - | TRBV2 | TGTGCCAGCAGTGTTGGGGGGGTTGGTGAAAAACTGTTTTTT | CASSVGGVGEKLFF
15 | TRBJ1-3 | TRBD1 | - | TRBV6-5 | TGTGCCAGCAGCTCCACGGGACAGGGTGCAAACACCATATATTTT | CASSSTGQGANTIYF
14 | TRBJ2-7 | - | once | TRBV5-4 | TGTGCCAGCAGCTTGGAATCAGGGGCCTACGAGCAGTACTTC | CASSLESGAYEQYF
15 | TRBJ1-1 | - | - | TRBV14 | TGTGCCAGCAGCCTGTGGACAGCTCCTTGGACTGAAGCTTTCTTT | CASSLWTAPWTEAFF
14 | TRBJ1-1 | - | - | TRBV5-5 | TGTGCCAGCAGCTTGGGGACAGCAAACACTGAAGCTTTCTTT | CASSLGTANTEAFF
15 | TRBJ2-3 | - | - | TRBV5-1 | TGCGCCAGCGGAGGTAGGAGCTCCCGGCCAGATACGCAGTATTTT | CASGGRSSRPDTQYF
14 | TRBJ2-2 | - | - | TRBV7-3 | TGTGCCAGCAGCTCAATAACGAACACCGGGGAGCTGTTTTTT | CASSSITNTGELFF
14 | TRBJ1-5 | - | - | TRBV30 | TGTGCCTGGAGACAGGTGGGAAGCAATCAGCCCCAGCATTTT | CAWRQVGSNQPQHF
16 | TRBJ1-2 | TRBD1 | - | TRBV27 | TGTGCCAGCAGCTTAGGACAGGGTGGTACTAACTATGGCTACACCTTC | CASSLGQGGTNYGYTF
16 | TRBJ2-3 | TRBD2 | - | TRBV2 | TGTGCCAGCACCTGGGCGGGACTAGCGGACACAGATACGCAGTATTTT | CASTWAGLADTDTQYF
14 | TRBJ2-7 | TRBD1 | - | TRBV6-5 | TGTGCCAGCACGCGGACAGGAAGTTCCTACGAGCAGTACTTC | CASTRTGSSYEQYF
15 | TRBJ2-6 | - | - | TRBV30 | TGTGCCTGGAGTCTGCCATCCTCTGGGGCCAACGTCCTGACTTTC | CAWSLPSSGANVLTF
14 | TRBJ2-3 | - | once | TRBV5-1 | TGCGCCAGCAGCTTGGAAGGCAGCACAGATACGCAGTATTTT | CASSLEGSTDTQYF
14 | TRBJ2-7 | - | - | TRBV19 | TGTGCCAGTAGTAAGGCCATAAGCTCCTACGAGCAGTACTTC | CASSKAISSYEQYF
14 | TRBJ2-7 | - | - | TRBV30 | TGTGCCTGGACCCAAGGCAAGTCTGGGGACGAGCAGTACTTC | CAWTQGKSGDEQYF
15 | TRBJ2-7 | - | - | TRBV18 | TGTGCCAGCTCAAGTGGTGGGGGAGAGGGCTACGAGCAGTACTTC | CASSSGGGEGYEQYF
18 | TRBJ1-1 | - | - | TRBV7-9 | TGTGCCAGCAGCTTAGCGGGCAGTTTGGGCACTAGGCAACCTGAAGCTTTCTTT | CASSLAGSLGTRQPEAFF
14 | TRBJ2-7 | TRBD2 | - | TRBV4-2 | TGTGCCAGCAGCCAAGGGAACGGGAGGAACGAGCAGTACTTC | CASSQGNGRNEQYF
11 | TRBJ2-1 | - | - | TRBV18 | TGTGCCAGCTCACCAGGCCTTGAGCAGTTCTTC | CASSPGLEQFF
15 | TRBJ1-5 | TRBD1 | - | TRBV18 | TGTGCCAGCTCAGCGACAGGGTATAGCAATCAGCCCCAGCATTTT | CASSATGYSNQPQHF
16 | TRBJ2-7 | TRBD2 | - | TRBV2 | TGTGCCAGCAGGAATACCGGACTAGCGGGTAATTTCGAGCAGTACTTC | CASRNTGLAGNFEQYF
16 | TRBJ2-7 | TRBD2 | - | TRBV28 | TGTGCCAGCAGTTTAGCCAGGACTAGCGGGGCCTACGAGCAGTACTTC | CASSLARTSGAYEQYF
15 | TRBJ2-1 | - | - | TRBV15 | TGTGCCACCAGCAGAAAAAAGAGCTCCTACAATGAGCAGTTCTTC | CATSRKKSSYNEQFF
15 | TRBJ2-5 | - | - | TRBV9 | TGTGCCAGCAGCGTAGAGGTTAGCCCACGGGGGACCCAGTACTTC | CASSVEVSPRGTQYF
15 | TRBJ1-4 | TRBD1 | - | TRBV6-5 | TGTGCCAGCAGTCAATCCTGGACAGGGCAGGAAAAACTGTTTTTT | CASSQSWTGQEKLFF
13 | TRBJ2-4 | - | - | TRBV4-2 | TGTGCCAGCAGCCAAGGGACCAAAAACATTCAGTACTTC | CASSQGTKNIQYF
14 | TRBJ2-2 | TRBD2 | - | TRBV5-1 | TGCGCCACGCAATCGGGAGGGGACACCGGGGAGCTGTTTTTT | CATQSGGDTGELFF
16 | TRBJ1-3 | TRBD1 | - | TRBV4-1 | TGCGCCAGCAGCCTGATAGGGACAGGGGGTGGAAACACCATATATTTT | CASSLIGTGGGNTIYF
15 | TRBJ1-4 | - | - | TRBV28 | TGTGCCAGCAGGGGTCAGGGGACTCGGGATGAAAAACTGTTTTTT | CASRGQGTRDEKLFF
13 | TRBJ2-7 | - | - | TRBV27 | TGTGCCAGCAGGCTTGTCGGGAGCTACGAGCAGTACTTC | CASRLVGSYEQYF
16 | TRBJ1-5 | - | - | TRBV15 | TGTGCCACCAGCAGAGATCATCGCGATTCCAATCAGCCCCAGCATTTT | CATSRDHRDSNQPQHF
14 | TRBJ2-7 | TRBD2 | - | TRBV5-1 | TGCGCCAGCAGCTTGGTTGAGACGGGAGGTGGGCAGTACTTC | CASSLVETGGGQYF
15 | TRBJ2-3 | - | - | TRBV10-3 | TGTGCCATCAGTGAGAGGTCGGGGAGCCCAGATACGCAGTATTTT | CAISERSGSPDTQYF
12 | TRBJ2-7 | - | - | TRBV6-6 | TGTGCCAGCAGTTACGGGTCACGGGAGCAGTACTTC | CASSYGSREQYF
15 | TRBJ2-3 | TRBD2 | - | TRBV7-8 | TGTGCCAGCAGGCTACTAGCGGGTTCTGCAGATACGCAGTATTTT | CASRLLAGSADTQYF
16 | TRBJ2-5 | TRBD2 | - | TRBV25-1 | TGTGCCAGCACCGGGACTAGCGGAGTTTACCAAGAGACCCAGTACTTC | CASTGTSGVYQETQYF
10 | TRBJ1-5 | - | - | TRBV19 | TGTGCCACCGGCGGTCAGCCCCAGCATTTT | CATGGQPQHF